The 2 T cell receptor beta chains below come from one sample, sequenced in a study of T-cell reconstitution after alpha-beta-depleted transplantation in children. The library targeted TCRbeta and was prepared with unique molecular identifiers. One entry per CDR3 protein, called by TCRdb with MiXCR from the PCR reads. This sample has 450,000 to 500,000 distinct CDR3 sequences, with 12% found just once. The specimen was PBMCs from the stem cell graft donor, collected from the stem cell graft. The receptors originated from a human donor who donated a stem cell graft to a child with combined immunodeficiency.

This clonotype appeared many times. This rearrangement joins TRBV7-2 to TRBJ2-3; 7 nucleotides match TRBD2. This CDR3 comprises 19 residues. Trimming took 5 bases from V and 1 from J; bases not matched to a gene: 18. The germline gives CDR1 SGHTA, CDR2 FQGNSA. CDR3 residues: CASSLSPAATSRRTDTQYF. The DNA for the CDR3 is TGTGCCAGCAGCCTCTCACCAGCAGCGACTAGCAGACGCACAGATACGCAGTATTTT.

The chain employs TRBV9 and TRBJ2-3, with 8 bases fitting TRBD2. V lost 4 bases to trimming and J lost 4 bases; unmatched junction nucleotides: 8. This CDR3 has 15 residues. CDR1 and CDR2 (germline): SGDLS, YYNGEE. The CDR3 region is CASSIDGGAADTQYF. CDR3 DNA sequence: TGTGCCAGCAGCATCGACGGGGGGGCCGCAGATACGCAGTATTTT.